What follows are 28 T cell receptor beta chains derived from one specimen sequenced in a study of identical twins. TCRdb reanalysed the 5' RACE reads using MiXCR and keeps one entry per CDR3 protein. The sample shows some 730,000 distinct CDR3 sequences, roughly 18% of them seen only once. These data are also associated with another study on T cells expressing NK-cell markers.

Specimen: PBMCs. The receptors come from a woman under 30 in good health.

This chain connects TRBV20-1 to TRBJ2-1; D unresolved. This CDR3 spans 12 amino acids. The germline V and J ends were trimmed by 4 bases and 3 bases, with 7 bases remaining between them. CDR1 and CDR2 from the germline V gene are DFQATT and SNEGSKA (reference sequence). The CDR3 loop reads CSAIPSYNEQFF. In DNA, the CDR3 is TGCAGTGCTATTCCGAGCTACAATGAGCAGTTCTTC.

The chain recombines TRBV4-1 with TRBJ2-7, with D possibly TRBD2 on 5 matching bases. The CDR3 is 14 residues long. V lost 1 base to trimming and J lost 3 bases, with 10 bases between them. Germline V gives CDR1 MGHRA, CDR2 YSYEKL. The CDR3 region is CASSQGGSRYEQYF. The CDR3 DNA follows: TGCGCCAGCAGCCAAGGAGGGTCCCGCTACGAGCAGTACTTC.

This clonotype was seen only a few times. CDR3 sequence reads: CASSPGTSGGGDNEQFF. The CDR3 DNA sequence: TGCGCCAGCAGCCCTGGGACTAGCGGGGGCGGGGACAATGAGCAGTTCTTC. The gene calls are TRBV5-1 and TRBJ2-1, with 14 bases aligning to TRBD2. V trimming: 4 bases; J trimming: 5 bases; junction bases outside the gene matches: 8. Germline CDR1 SGHRS, CDR2 YFSETQ. CDR3 length: 17 residues.

This clonotype was counted a single time. The chain has TRBV11-3 and TRBJ2-1, with TRBD1 matching over 8 bases. Losses at the gene ends were 4 bases for V and 3 bases for J; bases not matched to a gene: 5. The CDR3 runs 15 residues. CDR1 is SGHNT and CDR2 is YENEEA in the germline V gene. The CDR3 nucleotides are TGTGCCAGCAGCTATGAGGGGACAGGCTACAATGAGCAGTTCTTC. This sequence encodes CASSYEGTGYNEQFF. Full variable domain (remainder filled in from reference TRBV11-3 and TRBJ2-1): EAGVVQSPRYKIIEKKQPVAFWCNPISGHNTLYWYLQNLGQGPELLIRYENEEAVDDSQLPKDRFSAERLKGVDSTLKIQPAELGDSAVYLCASSYEGTGYNEQFFGPGTRLTVL.

This clonotype was observed a few times. CDR3 region: CSARRGGTDNEQFF. The CDR3 nucleotides read TGCAGTGCTAGAAGGGGGGGGACCGACAATGAGCAGTTCTTC. This chain connects TRBV20-1 to TRBJ2-1, with a tentative D call TRBD2 (7 bases). Trimming pared 2 bases from V and 5 bases from J, leaving 13 bases between. Germline V gives CDR1 DFQATT, CDR2 SNEGSKA (reference sequence). CDR3 length equals 14 residues.

This chain links TRBV7-8 with TRBJ2-3; D is unclear. V dropped 4 bases and J dropped 3 bases, with 14 bases sitting between them. CDR3 length equals 15 residues. The germline V gene encodes CDR1 SGHVS and CDR2 FQNEAQ. The CDR3 DNA follows: TGTGCCAGCAGCTCCCCCGCGGTGACTACAGATACGCAGTATTTT. Residues: CASSSPAVTTDTQYF.

This chain connects TRBV25-1 to TRBJ2-3; no firm D call. Trimming pared 2 bases from V and 7 bases from J, leaving 13 bases between. CDR3 size: 14 residues. Germline CDR1 MGHDK, CDR2 SYGVNS. The CDR3 region has the DNA TGTGCCAGCAGTGAAGACCGGATTACAAATACGCAGTATTTT. Its translation: CASSEDRITNTQYF.

This chain joins TRBV6-5 and TRBJ2-3; D perhaps matches TRBD2 (5 bases). Germline V gene data show CDR1 as MNHEY and CDR2 as SVGAGI. Trimming stripped 0 bases from V and 2 bases from J, with 9 bases between. The CDR3 runs to 15 residues. The DNA for the CDR3 is TGTGCCAGCAGTTACTCCAGGACTTCCACAGATACGCAGTATTTT. The encoded protein is CASSYSRTSTDTQYF.

This clonotype was counted a few times. J is TRBJ2-3 and V is TRBV12-3 or TRBV12-4, with unresolved D. The CDR3 totals 12 residues. The V and J ends lost 8 bases and 4 bases respectively, with 10 bases between them. For the CDR3, the DNA is TGTGCCAGCGGGGTAGCCCCAGATACGCAGTATTTT. Its translation is CASGVAPDTQYF.

This clonotype was seen a handful of times. This chain links TRBV9 with TRBJ1-1; TRBD1 aligns across 9 bases. Germline CDR1 is SGDLS and CDR2 is YYNGEE. CDR3 size: 15 residues. Germline trimming cut 0 bases from V and 3 bases from J; bases unmatched to any gene: 3. This chain's CDR3 is CASSVGDRVHTEAFF. Here the CDR3 DNA reads TGTGCCAGCAGCGTAGGGGACAGGGTCCACACTGAAGCTTTCTTT.

This clonotype was recorded a few times. The chain links TRBV20-1 to TRBJ2-3; D not certain. Germline CDR1 DFQATT, CDR2 SNEGSKA (reference sequence). The CDR3 extends over 13 amino acids. Trimming removed 2 bases from V and 1 base from J, with 7 bases in between. CDR3 coding DNA: TGCAGTGCTAGAACAGCTCGCACAGATACGCAGTATTTT. Amino acid sequence: CSARTARTDTQYF.

The J gene is TRBJ2-1, the V gene TRBV12-3 or TRBV12-4; D might be TRBD1 or TRBD2, each matching 5 bases. The CDR3 runs to 15 residues. V was trimmed by 3 bases and J by 6 bases, leaving 15 bases between them. The CDR3 reads CASSLFGGRGNEQFF. The CDR3 region has the DNA TGTGCCAGCAGTTTGTTTGGGGGACGAGGCAATGAGCAGTTCTTC.

The chain is built from TRBV12-3 or TRBV12-4 and TRBJ2-7; no clear D. This CDR3 has 13 residues. V gave up 0 bases and J gave up 4 bases, with 7 bases separating them. CDR3 sequence reads: CASSLARLYEQYF. As DNA, the CDR3 is TGTGCCAGCAGTTTAGCGCGGCTTTACGAGCAGTACTTC.

V gene TRBV7-2 combines with J gene TRBJ1-3; D call uncertain. Germline lookup yields CDR1 SGHTA and CDR2 FQGNSA. The ends were cut back, 1 base at V and 7 bases at J, with 11 bases in the middle. CDR3 length: 14 residues. Here the CDR3 reads CASSLVPGPNTIYF. CDR3 in DNA: TGTGCCAGCAGCTTAGTGCCCGGGCCCAACACCATATATTTT.

The chain carries TRBV5-6 and TRBJ2-7; D uncertain. Germline V gene data show CDR1 as SGHDT and CDR2 as YYEEEE. There are 13 residues in the CDR3. V gave up 8 bases and J gave up 2 bases, with 14 bases separating them. Here the CDR3 reads CARGPGATYEQYF. For the CDR3, the DNA is TGTGCCAGGGGCCCCGGAGCGACCTACGAGCAGTACTTC.

This clonotype has just one count. CDR3 nucleotides: TGTGCCAGCGGGGGACAGGGACGCACAGATACGCAGTATTTT. Translating it yields CASGGQGRTDTQYF. V usage is TRBV9 and J usage is TRBJ2-3; 9 bases line up with TRBD1. The CDR3 is 14 residues long. The J segment lost 1 base and the V segment lost 7 bases, leaving 4 bases of the junction unmatched. Germline V gene sequence: CDR1 SGDLS, CDR2 YYNGEE. The full variable domain, with the rest looked up from reference TRBV9 and TRBJ2-3, is DSGVTQTPKHLITATGQRVTLRCSPRSGDLSVYWYQQSLDQGLQFLIQYYNGEERAKGNILERFSAQQFPDLHSELNLSSLELGDSALYFCASGGQGRTDTQYFGPGTRLTVL.

This chain connects TRBV12-3 or TRBV12-4 to TRBJ2-3; D uncertain. This CDR3 comprises 16 residues. V was trimmed by 6 bases and J by 1 base, leaving 17 bases between them. For the CDR3, the DNA is TGTGCCAGCAGCTCTCAAACTTTGACTGGCACAGATACGCAGTATTTT. It codes for CASSSQTLTGTDTQYF.

V usage is TRBV9 and J usage is TRBJ2-1; 9 bases align to TRBD2. The CDR3 spans 14 residues. Germline-derived CDR1 and CDR2 are SGDLS and YYNGEE. J was trimmed by 13 bases and V by 0 bases; bases with no gene match: 8. The CDR3 coding sequence is TGTGCCAGCAGCGTAGCTCCGTTAGCGGGGGCACAGTTCTTC. Amino acids: CASSVAPLAGAQFF.

This clonotype was detected a few times. V is TRBV11-2 and J is TRBJ2-1; D remains unclear. V dropped 4 bases and J dropped 8 bases, with 21 bases sitting between them. CDR1 is SGHAT and CDR2 is FQNNGV in the germline V gene. The CDR3 has 16 amino acids. The CDR3 DNA reads as TGTGCCAGCAGCTCCATGTCCTCTCTACTCGTCGATGAGCAGTTCTTC. Protein sequence: CASSSMSSLLVDEQFF.

The CDR3 is CASGYTGPPQYF. In nucleotides, the CDR3 is TGTGCCAGTGGATATACAGGGCCTCCTCAGTATTTT. V usage is TRBV19 and J usage is TRBJ2-3, with D maybe TRBD1 (6 bases). Germline CDR1 and CDR2: LNHDA and SQIVND (reference sequence). Deletions cut 8 bases from V and 12 bases from J, with 18 bases between. This CDR3 contains 12 residues.

The table lists this clonotype with a few counts. The CDR3 loop reads CASSRGAGGTGELFF. The CDR3 DNA sequence: TGTGCCAGCAGCCGAGGGGCGGGGGGCACCGGGGAGCTGTTTTTT. The V call is TRBV5-6, the J call TRBJ2-2; TRBD2 agrees at 8 bases. The ends lost 4 bases at V and 4 bases at J; junction bases unmatched: 6. CDR3 length: 15 amino acids. Per the germline V gene, CDR1 is SGHDT and CDR2 is YYEEEE.

The rearrangement uses TRBV4-3 and TRBJ2-1; 10 positions agree with TRBD2. The germline CDR1 and CDR2 sequences are LGHNA and YSLEER. After removal of 1 base from V and 6 bases from J, the junction contained 3 bases not matched to a gene. This CDR3 comprises 15 residues. For the CDR3, the DNA is TGCGCCAGCAGCCAAGCGCTAGCGGGAGCCAATGAGCAGTTCTTC. It is translated as CASSQALAGANEQFF.

This clonotype was seen more than once but under ten times. V gene TRBV18 combines with J gene TRBJ2-3; 10 nucleotides match TRBD2. J gave up 0 bases and V 3 bases, and 9 bases lay outside the gene matches. CDR1 is KGHSH and CDR2 is LQKENI in the germline V gene. This CDR3 contains 18 residues. CDR3 coding DNA: TGTGCCAGCTCACCCGGCGCTAGCGGGAGCCCGAGCACAGATACGCAGTATTTT. Translated, it gives CASSPGASGSPSTDTQYF.

The chain employs TRBV4-2 and TRBJ1-6; 10 bases are a match to TRBD1. The CDR3 is 16 amino acids. The V and J ends lost 1 base and 6 bases, in that order; junction bases with no gene match: 3. Germline CDR1 and CDR2: LGHNA and YNFKEQ. This CDR3 is CASSQAWTGGNSPLHF. The CDR3 DNA reads as TGTGCCAGCAGCCAAGCCTGGACAGGGGGTAATTCACCCCTCCACTTT.

This clonotype occurred many times. The chain recombines TRBV7-9 with TRBJ2-3, with 7 positions matching TRBD2. V lost 5 bases, J lost 0 bases, and 8 bases stayed unmatched. CDR1 and CDR2 (germline): SEHNR, FQNEAQ (reference sequence). The CDR3 runs to 16 residues. The CDR3 DNA sequence: TGTGCCAGCAGCCTACTAGCGATCCCTAGCACAGATACGCAGTATTTT. It specifies CASSLLAIPSTDTQYF.

This clonotype was recorded only once. The rearrangement joins TRBV14 to TRBJ2-5, with 10 bases aligning to TRBD2. This CDR3 has 14 amino acids. The germline CDR1 and CDR2 sequences are SGHDN and FVKESK. The junction had 6 bases not matched to a gene; V was cut back by 6 bases and J by 5 bases. The CDR3 region has the DNA TGTGCCAGCAGACCCCTAGCGGGAGTCGAGACCCAGTACTTC. This translates into CASRPLAGVETQYF.

The rearrangement links TRBV14 to TRBJ2-4; a possible D gene is TRBD2 (5 bases). The CDR3 length is 14 residues. Germline CDR1 is SGHDN and CDR2 is FVKESK. Trimming removed 0 bases at V and 8 bases at J, with 11 bases between. CDR3 DNA: TGTGCCAGCAGCCAAGATGGCCCCGGGGACATTCAGTACTTC. Its translation is CASSQDGPGDIQYF.

This clonotype was seen more than once but under ten times. The V and J genes are TRBV5-6 and TRBJ1-4; no firm D call. CDR3 length equals 13 residues. Trimming took 4 bases from V and 8 from J, leaving 12 bases between them. Germline lookup yields CDR1 SGHDT and CDR2 YYEEEE. CDR3 amino acids: CASSQARAEKLFF. The CDR3 DNA follows: TGTGCCAGCAGCCAAGCACGAGCGGAAAAACTGTTTTTT.